The source of this TCR beta chain is a study of blood T cell repertoires in COVID-19. On the study more broadly: Acute-phase and convalescent COVID-19 samples originated in the United States, Italy and Spain. T cells, B-cell-depleted T cells, or PBMCs supplied cDNA or gDNA.

Germline CDR1 SQVTM, CDR2 ANQGSEA. The ends were cut back, 7 bases at V and 3 bases at J, with 19 bases in the middle. The CDR3 is made up of 14 amino acids. In the source study's methods: Counts of nucleated cells, estimated from reference gene primer amplification, were obtained. TCRdb's copy holds only in-frame clones and misses some; the assay was immunoSEQ multiplex PCR. V and J calls and clone size are copied from that table; D and trimming were computed from the DNA. The table records over 200,000 clones, roughly 87% of them present only once. Input material: peripheral blood. The source is a man between 35 and 55 years old with active or convalescent COVID-19. This rearrangement joins TRBV29-1 to TRBJ2-7; TRBD2 is a possible D gene (6 bases). In DNA form, the CDR3 reads TGCAGCGCCCGGCTCGGTAGCGGTAACTACGAGCAGTACTTC. It codes for CSARLGSGNYEQYF.